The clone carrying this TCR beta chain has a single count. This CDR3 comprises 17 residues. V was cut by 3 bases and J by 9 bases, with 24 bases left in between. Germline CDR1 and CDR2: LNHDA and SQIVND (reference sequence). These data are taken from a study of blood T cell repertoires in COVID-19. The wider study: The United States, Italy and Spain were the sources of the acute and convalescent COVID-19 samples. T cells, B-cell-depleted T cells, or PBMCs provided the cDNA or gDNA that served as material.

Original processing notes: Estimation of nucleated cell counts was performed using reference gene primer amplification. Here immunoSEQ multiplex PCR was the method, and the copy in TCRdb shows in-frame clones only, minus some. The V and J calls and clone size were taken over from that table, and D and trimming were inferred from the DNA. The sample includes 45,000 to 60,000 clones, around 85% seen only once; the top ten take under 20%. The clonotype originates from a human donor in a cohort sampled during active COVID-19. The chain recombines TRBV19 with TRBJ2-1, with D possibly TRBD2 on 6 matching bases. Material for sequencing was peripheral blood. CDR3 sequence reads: CASSISVAAPTAAEQFF. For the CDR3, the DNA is TGTGCCAGTAGTATCTCGGTAGCGGCCCCTACGGCGGCTGAGCAGTTCTTC.